This T cell receptor (beta chain) was identified in a study of tumor-infiltrating lymphocytes in primary liver carcinoma. Study outcomes and limitations: The overlap of tumor-adjacent and tumor-blood pairs was smaller than that of tumor region pairs.

The CDR3 is made up of 12 amino acids. In germline, CDR1 is SQVTM, CDR2 ANQGSEA. Trimming took off 4 bases at V and 3 bases at J, with 10 bases between the two ends. TCR beta cDNA was made from 450 to 500 ng total RNA with a constant-region primer. Library construction for TCR beta comprised three nested multiplex PCR rounds performed with slightly modified ARM-PCR. TRBV1-TRBV30 forward primers and a C-beta reverse primer were used in the first two PCR rounds, which each ran for approximately 10 cycles. TCRdb reprocessed the multiplex PCR reads via MiXCR and lists one record per CDR3 protein. The sample holds roughly 120,000 distinct CDR3 sequences, roughly 69% seen once. Unsorted bulk tissue, roughly 20-32 mg of it, served as the source for co-extraction of RNA and DNA. Those patients suffered from chronic HBV infection and were treatment-naive. This clonotype was counted ten times or more. Its antigen is still unknown.

The receptor comes from an older woman with primary liver carcinoma and hepatitis B virus infection. The chain is built from TRBV29-1 and TRBJ2-7, with D possibly matching TRBD1 (5 bases). Sequences were obtained from liver tumor tissue from sampling region 1. Subset: tumor region T1, superior pole. CDR3 in amino acids: CSVGQFDYEQYF. CDR3 DNA: TGCAGCGTTGGACAGTTTGACTACGAGCAGTACTTC.